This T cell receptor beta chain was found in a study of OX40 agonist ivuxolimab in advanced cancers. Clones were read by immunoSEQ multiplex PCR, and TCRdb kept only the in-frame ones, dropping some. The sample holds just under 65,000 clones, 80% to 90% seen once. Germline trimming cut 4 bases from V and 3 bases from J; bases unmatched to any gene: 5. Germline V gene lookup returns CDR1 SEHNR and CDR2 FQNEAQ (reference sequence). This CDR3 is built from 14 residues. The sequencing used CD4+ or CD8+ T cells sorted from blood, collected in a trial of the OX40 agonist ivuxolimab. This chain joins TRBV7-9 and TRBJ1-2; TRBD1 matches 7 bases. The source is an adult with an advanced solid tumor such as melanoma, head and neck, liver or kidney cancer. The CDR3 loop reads CASSYGQAYYGYTF. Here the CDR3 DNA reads TGTGCCAGCAGCTACGGACAGGCCTACTATGGCTACACCTTC.